This entry is about one T cell receptor beta chain. As yet, its antigen is unknown. Vbeta (60) and Jbeta (13) primers were used in the PCR. Profiled with immunoSEQ multiplex PCR; TCRdb holds only in-frame clones, not every one. This table has about 150,000 clones, roughly 73% appearing once. This record belongs to a study of cytomegalovirus exposure and HLA in healthy donors. The donors comprised healthy bone marrow donors. The study's findings and limits: High sensitivity and specificity were reportedly achieved when the classifier diagnosed cytomegalovirus status. Some highly shared sequence variants likely arose as a pipeline artifact.

The junction had 3 bases not matched to a gene; V was cut back by 0 bases and J by 8 bases. The CDR3 covers 16 residues. The germline CDR1 and CDR2 sequences are SGHVS and FQNEAQ. This receptor was identified in a woman aged 18-29 years in good health and CMV-seronegative. Sample: PBMCs. The J gene is TRBJ2-1, the V gene TRBV7-8; 14 bases map to TRBD2. Here the CDR3 DNA reads TGTGCCAGCAGCTTAGCATTGACTAGCGGGGGGGATGAGCAGTTCTTC. It yields the protein CASSLALTSGGDEQFF.